This T cell receptor beta chain was sequenced in a study of Graves' ophthalmopathy and Graves' hyperthyroidism. Study-level points and caveats: Ophthalmopathy progression predictions by the model showed 72.22% specificity and approximately 67% sensitivity.

This clonotype was counted many times. Its antigen is not known. The diagnosis combined clinical symptoms, thyroxine, TRAb, thyroid ultrasound and orbital computed tomography scans. An approximately 10 ml volume of fresh peripheral blood provided the PBMCs. CDR1 and CDR2 from the germline V gene are MNHNS and SASEGT. CDR3 size: 14 residues. Trimming cost V 3 bases and J 0 bases, with 3 bases left between them. Using RNA transcripts, the TCR beta CDR3 regions were amplified. Following a first-round RT-PCR that used HTBI primers, a second-round multiplex PCR was carried out. One entry per CDR3 protein results from TCRdb running MiXCR on the multiplex PCR reads. The sample lists 350,000 to 450,000 distinct CDR3 sequences; about 21% were seen once.

Input material: peripheral blood. V usage is TRBV6-1 and J usage is TRBJ2-6, with D unclear. The receptor comes from a woman between 18 and 29 years old with stable Graves' hyperthyroidism. The CDR3 sequence: CASSDPSGANVLTF. The CDR3 nucleotides read TGTGCCAGCAGTGACCCCTCTGGGGCCAACGTCCTGACTTTC.